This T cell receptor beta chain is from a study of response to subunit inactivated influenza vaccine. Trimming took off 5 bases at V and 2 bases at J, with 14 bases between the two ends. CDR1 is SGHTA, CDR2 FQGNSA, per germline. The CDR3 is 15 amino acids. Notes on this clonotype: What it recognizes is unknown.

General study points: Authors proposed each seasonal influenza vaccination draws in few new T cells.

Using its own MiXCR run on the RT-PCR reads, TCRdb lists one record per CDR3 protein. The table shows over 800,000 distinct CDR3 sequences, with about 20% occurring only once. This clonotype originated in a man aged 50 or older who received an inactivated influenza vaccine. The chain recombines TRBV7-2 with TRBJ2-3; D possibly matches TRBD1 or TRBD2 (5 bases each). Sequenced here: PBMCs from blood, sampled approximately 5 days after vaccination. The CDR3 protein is CASSEGLGTTDTQYF. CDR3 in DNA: TGTGCCAGCAGCGAAGGTCTGGGGACCACAGATACGCAGTATTTT.